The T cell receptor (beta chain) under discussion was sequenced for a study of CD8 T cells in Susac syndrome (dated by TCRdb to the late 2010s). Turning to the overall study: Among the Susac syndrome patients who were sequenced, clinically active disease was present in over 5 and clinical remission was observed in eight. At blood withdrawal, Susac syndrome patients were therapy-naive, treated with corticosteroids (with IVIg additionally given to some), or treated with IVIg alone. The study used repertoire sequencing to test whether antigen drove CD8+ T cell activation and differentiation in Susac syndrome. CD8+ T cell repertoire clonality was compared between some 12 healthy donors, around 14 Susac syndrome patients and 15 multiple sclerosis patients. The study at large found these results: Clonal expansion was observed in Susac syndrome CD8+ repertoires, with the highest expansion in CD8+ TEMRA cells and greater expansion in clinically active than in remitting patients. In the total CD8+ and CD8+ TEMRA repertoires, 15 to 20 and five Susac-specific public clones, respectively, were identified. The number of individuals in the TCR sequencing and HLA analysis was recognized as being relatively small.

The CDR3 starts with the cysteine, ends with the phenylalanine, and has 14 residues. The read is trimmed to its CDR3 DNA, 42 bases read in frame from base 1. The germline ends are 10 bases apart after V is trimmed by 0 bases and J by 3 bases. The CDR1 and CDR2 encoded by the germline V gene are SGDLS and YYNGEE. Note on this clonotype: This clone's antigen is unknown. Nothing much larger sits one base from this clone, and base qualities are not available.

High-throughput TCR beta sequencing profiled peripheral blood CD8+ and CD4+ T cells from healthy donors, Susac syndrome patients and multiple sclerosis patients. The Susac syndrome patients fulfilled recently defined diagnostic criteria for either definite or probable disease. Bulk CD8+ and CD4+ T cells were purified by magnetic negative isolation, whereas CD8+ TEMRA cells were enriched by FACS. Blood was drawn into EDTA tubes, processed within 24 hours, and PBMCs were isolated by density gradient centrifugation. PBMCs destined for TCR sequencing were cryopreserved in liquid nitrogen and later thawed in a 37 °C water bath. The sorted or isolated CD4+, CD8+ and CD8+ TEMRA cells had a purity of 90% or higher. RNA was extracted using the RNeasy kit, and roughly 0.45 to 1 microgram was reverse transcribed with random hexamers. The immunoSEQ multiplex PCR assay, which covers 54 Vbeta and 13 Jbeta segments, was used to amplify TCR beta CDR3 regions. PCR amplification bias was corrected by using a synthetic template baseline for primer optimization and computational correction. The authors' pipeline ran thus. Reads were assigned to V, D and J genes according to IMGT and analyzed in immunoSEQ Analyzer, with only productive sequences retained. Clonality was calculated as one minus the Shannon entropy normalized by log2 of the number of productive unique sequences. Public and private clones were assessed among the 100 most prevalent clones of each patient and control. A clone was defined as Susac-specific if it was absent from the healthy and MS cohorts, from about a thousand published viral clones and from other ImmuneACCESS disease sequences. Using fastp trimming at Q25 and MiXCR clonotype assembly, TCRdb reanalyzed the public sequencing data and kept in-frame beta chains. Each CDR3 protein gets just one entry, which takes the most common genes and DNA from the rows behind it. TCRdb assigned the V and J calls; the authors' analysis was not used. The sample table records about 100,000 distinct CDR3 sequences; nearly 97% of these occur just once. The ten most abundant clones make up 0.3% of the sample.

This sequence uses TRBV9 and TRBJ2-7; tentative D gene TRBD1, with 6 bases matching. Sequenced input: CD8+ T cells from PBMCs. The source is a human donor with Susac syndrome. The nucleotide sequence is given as TGTGCCAGCAGCGTAGACCCAGGGGACTACGAGCAGTACTTC. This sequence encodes CASSVDPGDYEQYF.